The rows below give T cell receptor beta chains drawn from one sample of a study of blood T cell repertoires in COVID-19. Using immunoSEQ multiplex PCR, the repertoire was profiled, and TCRdb retains in-frame clones only, with some absent. The profile shows roughly 92,000 clones, about 90% of them singletons. The sequenced material came from peripheral blood. Every receptor here comes from a woman at least 80 years old with active or convalescent COVID-19. Each CDR3 is given with its conserved first and last residue. Fields, in order: V gene, D gene, clone size, J gene, CDR3 protein, CDR3 DNA. A D gene is named only where the DNA matches it firmly. Not all rows give a size; the values are once, few, many and, for expanded clones, a class.

TRBV4-2	NA	NA	TRBJ2-2	CASRGSWETGELFF	TGTGCCAGCAGGGGCTCGTGGGAGACCGGGGAGCTGTTTTTT
TRBV9	TRBD1	few	TRBJ1-6	CASSQGQGGNSPLHF	TGTGCCAGCAGCCAAGGACAGGGAGGTAATTCACCCCTCCACTTT
TRBV3-1/TRBV3-2	TRBD2	NA	TRBJ2-7	CASSRGLAGYYEQYF	TGTGCCAGCAGCCGCGGACTAGCGGGGTACTACGAGCAGTACTTC
TRBV10-3	TRBD1	NA	TRBJ1-1	CAISDQGAYTEAFF	TGTGCCATCAGTGATCAGGGGGCGTACACTGAAGCTTTCTTT
TRBV28	TRBD1	NA	TRBJ1-2	CASSPWDREVEGYTF	TGTGCCAGCAGTCCGTGGGACAGGGAGGTAGAAGGCTACACCTTC
TRBV7-6	NA	once	TRBJ1-5	CASSLGVEDFQPQHF	TGTGCCAGCAGCTTAGGAGTCGAGGATTTTCAGCCCCAGCATTTT
TRBV7-8	TRBD2	NA	TRBJ2-5	CASSFPLAGGNQETQYF	TGTGCCAGCAGCTTCCCACTAGCGGGGGGGAACCAAGAGACCCAGTACTTC
TRBV27	NA	NA	TRBJ1-1	CASSSRQSPMNTEAFF	TGTGCCAGCAGTTCCAGACAGAGTCCAATGAACACTGAAGCTTTCTTT
TRBV3-1/TRBV3-2	NA	NA	TRBJ1-1	CASGSGLNTEAFF	TGTGCCTCCGGGAGTGGGTTGAACACTGAAGCTTTCTTT
TRBV19	TRBD1	NA	TRBJ1-5	CASSQRQGVRSNQPQHF	TGTGCCAGTAGTCAGAGACAGGGTGTCAGGAGCAATCAGCCCCAGCATTTT
TRBV5-4	TRBD1	NA	TRBJ2-1	CASSNQGAYNEQFF	TGTGCCAGCAGCAATCAGGGGGCCTACAATGAGCAGTTCTTC
TRBV28	TRBD1	NA	TRBJ1-2	CASSGSGQGAYGYTF	TGTGCCAGCAGCGGAAGTGGACAGGGCGCCTATGGCTACACCTTC
TRBV28	TRBD1	NA	TRBJ1-2	CASSVKGTGVNYGYTF	TGTGCCAGCAGTGTCAAGGGGACAGGAGTAAACTATGGCTACACCTTC
TRBV19	TRBD1	NA	TRBJ1-2	CASSTHSGGRGYTF	TGTGCCAGTAGTACCCATTCAGGGGGCCGTGGCTACACCTTC
TRBV9	TRBD1	once	TRBJ2-4	CASSVRYRGDIQYF	TGTGCCAGCAGCGTACGGTACAGGGGAGACATTCAGTACTTC